This note documents a single TCR beta chain sequence. Its antigen is unidentified. These data are taken from a study of beta chain features in type 1 diabetes. All of the isolated RNA was reverse transcribed, so expressed TCRB transcripts were sequenced. Roughly 3.5 million reads per sample were averaged for naive, central memory and regulatory samples. TCRdb's table, derived via immunoSEQ multiplex PCR, lists solely in-frame clones and lacks some. This sample has 810,000 or so clones, with under 20% found just once. Each of the CD4+ naive, central memory, regulatory and stem cell-like memory populations was sorted via CD45RO/CCR7/CD25/CD127/CD95/CD27. Findings of the study overall: A pattern of fewer insertions and more deletions at VDJ junctions was seen in type 1 diabetes patients.

The receptor was isolated from a woman aged 18-35 years in good health. The specimen was naive CD4+ T cells from blood.

The CDR3 coding sequence is TGTGCCAGCAGCTTAGCTTATCTGATGAGGGAGGGCAATGAGCAGTTCTTC. This encodes CASSLAYLMREGNEQFF. The rearrangement links TRBV7-2 to TRBJ2-1; 7 nucleotides line up with TRBD2. Trimming at V came to 0 bases and at J to 6 bases, leaving 11 bases not matched to a gene. Germline CDR1 reads SGHTA; CDR2 reads FQGNSA. The CDR3 totals 17 residues. Looking up the rest from reference TRBV7-2 and TRBJ2-1 gives the full variable domain: GAGVSQSPSNKVTEKGKDVELRCDPISGHTALYWYRQSLGQGLEFLIYFQGNSAPDKSGLPSDRFSAERTGGSVSTLTIQRTQQEDSAVYLCASSLAYLMREGNEQFFGPGTRLTVL.